The rows below give T cell receptor beta chains drawn from one sample of a study of Ad26.COV2.S vaccination and SARS-CoV-2 variants. Libraries were prepared by immunoSEQ multiplex PCR; TCRdb keeps only in-frame clonotypes and omits some of them. The sample has around 300,000 clones; 86% are singletons. Material: peripheral blood, obtained in a trial of Ad26.COV2.S vaccine versus placebo. The receptors were gathered from a person aged 18-60 years who received the Ad26.COV2.S COVID-19 vaccine or a placebo. Both conserved end residues are part of each CDR3. The D gene is left open where the match is weak. Clone size appears in some rows only: once, few, many, or a class for an expanded clone.

size: .; J: TRBJ1-1; V: TRBV4-1; D: .; DNA: TGCGCCAGCAGCCCTATTTCTTTCGGGAACTTGAACACTGAAGCTTTCTTT; CDR3: CASSPISFGNLNTEAFF
size: .; J: TRBJ2-3; V: TRBV4-3; D: .; DNA: TGCGCCAGCAGCCAAGACCGGGGCAAAGGGGGTTATACGCAGTATTTT; CDR3: CASSQDRGKGGYTQYF
size: .; J: TRBJ2-6; V: TRBV7-3; D: TRBD1; DNA: TGTGCCAGCAGCTTATTGCCAGGGGGCGAGAAATTATCTGGGGCCAACGTCCTGACTTTC; CDR3: CASSLLPGGEKLSGANVLTF
size: once; J: TRBJ2-3; V: TRBV14; D: .; DNA: TGTGCCAGCAGCCAAGTGCGGACTCTTGGCACAGATACGCAGTATTTT; CDR3: CASSQVRTLGTDTQYF
size: .; J: TRBJ1-2; V: TRBV5-6; D: .; DNA: TGTGCCAGCAGCCCCTTAGGAGGGAGTGGAGGCTCGGTCTATGGCTACACCTTC; CDR3: CASSPLGGSGGSVYGYTF
size: .; J: TRBJ1-1; V: TRBV5-1; D: TRBD1; DNA: TGCGCCAGCAGCCCTGCCCGACAGGGGGAGGGCACTGAAGCTTTCTTT; CDR3: CASSPARQGEGTEAFF
size: .; J: TRBJ2-7; V: TRBV27; D: .; DNA: TGTGCCAGCAGCTTGGGGGCAGGATACGAGCAGTACTTC; CDR3: CASSLGAGYEQYF
size: once; J: TRBJ1-6; V: TRBV3-1/TRBV3-2; D: .; DNA: TGTGCCAGCAGCCAAGGGTGGGGGCAGACTAATTCACCCCTCCACTTT; CDR3: CASSQGWGQTNSPLHF
size: .; J: TRBJ2-1; V: TRBV5-8; D: TRBD2; DNA: TGTGCCAGCAGCCTGACGATAGGACTAGCTGGTTGGGAGCAGTTCTTC; CDR3: CASSLTIGLAGWEQFF
size: once; J: TRBJ1-6; V: TRBV7-9; D: .; DNA: TGTGCCAGCAGCTTTCTACAGGCTAATTCACCCCTCCACTTT; CDR3: CASSFLQANSPLHF
size: .; J: TRBJ2-1; V: TRBV18; D: .; DNA: TGTGCCAGCTCACCACCGAGTCTACAGGTTCGAAGTGAGCAGTTCTTC; CDR3: CASSPPSLQVRSEQFF
size: .; J: TRBJ1-3; V: TRBV4-3; D: TRBD1; DNA: TGCGCCAGCAGCCAAGATCAGGGGGTCTCTGGAAACACCATATATTTT; CDR3: CASSQDQGVSGNTIYF
size: .; J: TRBJ1-1; V: TRBV5-6; D: .; DNA: TGTGCCAGCAGCCTCCTGGTAGGGGCGGACACTGAAGCTTTCTTT; CDR3: CASSLLVGADTEAFF
size: .; J: TRBJ1-1; V: TRBV5-5; D: TRBD1; DNA: TGTGCCAGCAGTCCGACAGGGTGGGGCACTGAAGCTTTCTTT; CDR3: CASSPTGWGTEAFF
size: .; J: TRBJ1-2; V: TRBV7-8; D: .; DNA: TGTGCCAGCAGCCCGTCGGACAGAAATGGCTACACCTTC; CDR3: CASSPSDRNGYTF
size: .; J: TRBJ2-7; V: TRBV28; D: .; DNA: TGTGCCAGCAGTTTCTCCTACGAGCAGTACTTC; CDR3: CASSFSYEQYF
size: .; J: TRBJ2-3; V: TRBV7-2; D: TRBD1; DNA: TGTGCCAGCAGCTGGGGGACAGCAGATACGCAGTATTTT; CDR3: CASSWGTADTQYF
size: .; J: TRBJ2-7; V: TRBV4-1; D: .; DNA: TGCGCCAGCAGCCTAGGGCCCCCGGACGAGCAGTACTTC; CDR3: CASSLGPPDEQYF
size: .; J: TRBJ2-1; V: TRBV7-2; D: TRBD2; DNA: TGTGCCAGCAGCTGGAGTCGGGGGCGGGAGGGCTACAATGAGCAGTTCTTC; CDR3: CASSWSRGREGYNEQFF
size: .; J: TRBJ2-1; V: TRBV21-1; D: .; DNA: TGTGCCAGCAGCAAAGTAGGCAGGGGACTTATCTACAATGAGCAGTTCTTC; CDR3: CASSKVGRGLIYNEQFF
size: .; J: TRBJ2-1; V: TRBV18; D: TRBD2; DNA: TGTGCCAGCTCACCGCGACTAGCGGGATATGAGGAAAATGAGCAGTTCTTC; CDR3: CASSPRLAGYEENEQFF
size: .; J: TRBJ1-1; V: TRBV19; D: TRBD1; DNA: TGTGCCAGTAGTATTAGACAGGGGGCTGTCTGGAACACTGAAGCTTTCTTT; CDR3: CASSIRQGAVWNTEAFF
size: .; J: TRBJ1-2; V: TRBV5-6; D: TRBD1; DNA: TGTGCCAGCAGTTCGGACAGGGGACTTCATAACTATGGCTACACCTTC; CDR3: CASSSDRGLHNYGYTF
size: once; J: TRBJ2-2; V: TRBV7-2; D: TRBD2; DNA: TGTGCCAGCAGCCTGCCTACGGGAGGGGGCACCGGGGAGCTGTTTTTT; CDR3: CASSLPTGGGTGELFF
size: .; J: TRBJ2-3; V: TRBV7-2; D: TRBD1; DNA: TGTGCCAGCAGCTTGAGGGGGACAGGGTGGGCAGATACGCAGTATTTT; CDR3: CASSLRGTGWADTQYF
size: few; J: TRBJ2-1; V: TRBV11-2; D: TRBD2; DNA: TGTGCCAGCAGCCAGGCCCCGGGACTACCTTCCTACAATGAGCAGTTCTTC; CDR3: CASSQAPGLPSYNEQFF
size: .; J: TRBJ1-2; V: TRBV4-1; D: .; DNA: TGCGCCAGCAGCCTCCCGACAGCTAACTATGGCTACACCTTC; CDR3: CASSLPTANYGYTF
size: .; J: TRBJ1-5; V: TRBV9; D: .; DNA: TGTGCCAGCAGCGTAGTCGGGACGCGCAATCAGCCCCAGCATTTT; CDR3: CASSVVGTRNQPQHF
size: .; J: TRBJ1-3; V: TRBV9; D: TRBD1; DNA: TGTGCCAGCAGCGCGGGCGGACAGGGGAGAGACACCATATATTTT; CDR3: CASSAGGQGRDTIYF
size: .; J: TRBJ2-3; V: TRBV18; D: TRBD1; DNA: TGTGCCAGCTCACCCCAGGGGGCTAGCACAGATACGCAGTATTTT; CDR3: CASSPQGASTDTQYF
size: .; J: TRBJ2-6; V: TRBV7-6; D: .; DNA: TGTGCCAGCAGCTTGACAGACAACGTCCTGACTTTC; CDR3: CASSLTDNVLTF
size: .; J: TRBJ2-4; V: TRBV6-5; D: .; DNA: TGTGCCAGCAGTTACCCACAGGAAGGCCAGTACTTC; CDR3: CASSYPQEGQYF
size: few; J: TRBJ1-2; V: TRBV19; D: .; DNA: TGTGCCAGTAGTATTACAGGCTCAGCTAACTATGGCTACACCTTC; CDR3: CASSITGSANYGYTF
size: .; J: TRBJ2-5; V: TRBV5-4; D: .; DNA: TGTGCCAGCAGCGCATGGCAAGAGACCCAGTACTTC; CDR3: CASSAWQETQYF
size: .; J: TRBJ1-1; V: TRBV4-2; D: TRBD1; DNA: TGTGCCAGCAGCCCCCTTGGGGCGGGACAGGGGGTTAACACTGAAGCTTTCTTT; CDR3: CASSPLGAGQGVNTEAFF
size: .; J: TRBJ2-7; V: TRBV10-3; D: TRBD2; DNA: TGTGCCCAATCGTTGGCGGGAGAGGGCGAGCAGTACTTC; CDR3: CAQSLAGEGEQYF
size: .; J: TRBJ2-5; V: TRBV6-2/TRBV6-3; D: TRBD2; DNA: TGTGCCAGCAGTTATCTGGGACTAGCGAGGGAAGAGACCCAGTACTTC; CDR3: CASSYLGLAREETQYF
size: .; J: TRBJ2-3; V: TRBV7-2; D: TRBD1; DNA: TGTGCCAGCGGCAGACGGACAGGGGGTACAGATACGCAGTATTTT; CDR3: CASGRRTGGTDTQYF
size: .; J: TRBJ2-3; V: TRBV4-2; D: TRBD2; DNA: TGTGCCAGCAGCCAGAGGACTAGTACCACAGATACGCAGTATTTT; CDR3: CASSQRTSTTDTQYF
size: .; J: TRBJ1-6; V: TRBV27; D: .; DNA: TGTGCCAGCAGCCGGCAGTCCCCACGGTGGGGAGACACCTATAATTCACCCCTCCACTTT; CDR3: CASSRQSPRWGDTYNSPLHF
size: .; J: TRBJ2-6; V: TRBV5-4; D: .; DNA: TGTGCCAGCAGCTTCCAAGCCCAGAGCTCTGGGGCCAACGTCCTGACTTTC; CDR3: CASSFQAQSSGANVLTF
size: .; J: TRBJ2-4; V: TRBV7-8; D: .; DNA: TGTGCCAGCAGCCGAAACAGAAACATTCAGTACTTC; CDR3: CASSRNRNIQYF
size: .; J: TRBJ2-1; V: TRBV19; D: .; DNA: TGTGCCAGTAGAGGTATCGGGAGCTCCTACAATGAGCAGTTCTTC; CDR3: CASRGIGSSYNEQFF
size: .; J: TRBJ2-6; V: TRBV19; D: .; DNA: TGTGCCAGTAGCCTCCAGGATTATGGGGCCAACGTCCTGACTTTC; CDR3: CASSLQDYGANVLTF
size: .; J: TRBJ2-7; V: TRBV7-9; D: TRBD2; DNA: TGTGCCAGCAGCCCCAGAGGGACTAGCGGGAGTGTGTACGAGCAGTACTTC; CDR3: CASSPRGTSGSVYEQYF
size: .; J: TRBJ1-1; V: TRBV7-9; D: TRBD1; DNA: TGTGCCAGCATACGACAGGGGGACACTGAAGCTTTCTTT; CDR3: CASIRQGDTEAFF
size: .; J: TRBJ2-2; V: TRBV19; D: .; DNA: TGTGCCAGTAGTATTACGGGGATGAACACCGGGGAGCTGTTTTTT; CDR3: CASSITGMNTGELFF
size: few; J: TRBJ1-3; V: TRBV12-3/TRBV12-4; D: .; DNA: TGTGCCAGCAGCCGCGGTCCCGAGAACACCATATATTTT; CDR3: CASSRGPENTIYF
size: .; J: TRBJ1-4; V: TRBV13; D: TRBD1; DNA: TGTGCCAGCAGCTGGGACAGGGGAAAAAAACTGTTTTTT; CDR3: CASSWDRGKKLFF
size: .; J: TRBJ2-5; V: TRBV5-1; D: TRBD1; DNA: TGCGCCAGCAGCCCGGACCGACAGGGGGGTAAAGAGACCCAGTACTTC; CDR3: CASSPDRQGGKETQYF
size: .; J: TRBJ2-2; V: TRBV9; D: TRBD1; DNA: TGTGCCAGCAGCGTAGACAGGGGGCTGGTGGGGACCGGGGAGCTGTTTTTT; CDR3: CASSVDRGLVGTGELFF
size: .; J: TRBJ1-1; V: TRBV28; D: TRBD1; DNA: TGTGCCAGCAGTCCTGGACAGGGGAGCACTGAAGCTTTCTTT; CDR3: CASSPGQGSTEAFF
size: once; J: TRBJ2-1; V: TRBV4-3; D: TRBD2; DNA: TGCGCCAGCAGCCAAGAAACCCTAGCGGGAGTTTACAATGAGCAGTTCTTC; CDR3: CASSQETLAGVYNEQFF
size: .; J: TRBJ2-2; V: TRBV5-1; D: TRBD1; DNA: TGCGCCAGCAGCTCACAGGGGGCGGCCGGGGAGCTGTTTTTT; CDR3: CASSSQGAAGELFF
size: .; J: TRBJ2-3; V: TRBV7-3; D: .; DNA: TGTGCCAGCAGCCACCCGGGGGATACGCAGTATTTT; CDR3: CASSHPGDTQYF
size: .; J: TRBJ1-3; V: TRBV6-5; D: .; DNA: TGTGCCAGCAGGGCAGGGGAAACTGGAAACACCATATATTTT; CDR3: CASRAGETGNTIYF
size: .; J: TRBJ1-2; V: TRBV7-9; D: .; DNA: TGTGCCAGCAGCCCCGAGGGCTATGGCTACACCTTC; CDR3: CASSPEGYGYTF
size: .; J: TRBJ2-1; V: TRBV29-1; D: TRBD2; DNA: TGCAGCGTCGCCGGGACTAGCGTTTACAATGAGCAGTTCTTC; CDR3: CSVAGTSVYNEQFF